Following are 18 T cell receptor beta chains from one sample sequenced in a study of blood T cells in healthy people across ages. PCR was performed a second time for about 7 to 11 cycles using a sample-barcoded 5' primer and a J-beta primer mix. Using its own MiXCR run on the 5' RACE reads, TCRdb lists one record per CDR3 protein. This sample has approximately 800,000 distinct CDR3 sequences; around 36% occur once, and the top ten carry roughly 13%. The sequenced sample was blood. These TCRs come from a man between 18 and 35 years old in good health.

As concerns this clonotype: This clone may be a read error of a much larger clone one base away. The chain joins TRBV20-1 to TRBJ2-1; no reliable D call. CDR1 and CDR2 (germline): DFQATT, SNEGSKA (reference sequence). The CDR3 loop spans 12 amino acids. V was trimmed by 1 base and J by 13 bases, leaving 14 bases between them. The CDR3 reads CSARVGYETQFF. The CDR3 bases are TGCAGTGCTAGAGTGGGATACGAGACCCAGTTCTTC.

The chain has TRBV19 and TRBJ2-1, with 12 bases lining up with TRBD2. Germline lookup yields CDR1 LNHDA and CDR2 SQIVND (reference sequence). Trimming took 5 bases from V and 0 from J; bases not matched to a gene: 14. This CDR3 comprises 20 residues. The CDR3 reads CASSPARTSGDISSYNEQFF. As DNA, the CDR3 is TGTGCCAGTAGTCCCGCCCGGACTAGCGGGGATATAAGCTCCTACAATGAGCAGTTCTTC.

This clonotype was counted between two and nine times. This chain links TRBV7-2 with TRBJ1-1; no definite D call. The germline V gene has CDR1 SGHTA and CDR2 FQGNSA. The CDR3 sequence is 13 residues long. V was clipped by 6 bases and J by 4 bases, with 12 bases between them. The CDR3 coding sequence is TGTGCCAGCAGGGTTGGGGAGGCCACTGAAGCTTTCTTT. Its translation: CASRVGEATEAFF. Supplemented by reference TRBV7-2 and TRBJ1-1, the full variable domain reads GAGVSQSPSNKVTEKGKDVELRCDPISGHTALYWYRQSLGQGLEFLIYFQGNSAPDKSGLPSDRFSAERTGGSVSTLTIQRTQQEDSAVYLCASRVGEATEAFFGQGTRLTVV.

Points on this clonotype: The conserved closing phenylalanine or tryptophan is absent in this CDR3, likely reflecting a read error. Because the CDR3's place on the DNA is in doubt, the DNA is left out and the CDR3 is given as listed by TCRdb. V is TRBV29-1 and J is TRBJ1-1; whether TRBD1, the table's D call, matches the DNA was not checked. Germline values: CDR1 SQVTM, CDR2 ANQGSEA. The CDR3 extends over 12 residues, inclusive of both ends. The CDR3 loop reads CSVGRMNTEPFV.

This clonotype was counted many times. The chain links TRBV12-3 or TRBV12-4 to TRBJ1-5; the D gene is possibly TRBD1 (6 bases). The CDR3 is made up of 14 amino acids. V lost 6 bases, J lost 4 bases, and 13 bases lay in between. The CDR3 loop is CASSRTGYNQPQHF. Written as DNA, the CDR3 is TGTGCCAGCAGCCGAACAGGGTATAATCAGCCCCAGCATTTT.

This clonotype has more than one count but fewer than ten. CDR3: CASSLRGGTTSTDTQYF. In DNA, the CDR3 is TGTGCCAGCAGCTTACGTGGCGGAACGACTAGCACAGATACGCAGTATTTT. The chain has TRBV13 and TRBJ2-3, with D unclear. The V gene's germline CDR1 is PRHDT and CDR2 FYEKMQ (reference sequence). V was trimmed by 2 bases and J by 0 bases, leaving 15 bases between them. The CDR3 extends over 17 amino acids.

This sequence joins TRBV4-3 and TRBJ1-1, with D unresolved. The CDR3 extends over 15 amino acids. V was shortened by 1 base and J by 0 bases, with 9 bases between the two germline ends. Germline V gene data show CDR1 as LGHNA and CDR2 as YSLEER. The CDR3 here is CASSQGQTMNTEAFF. The CDR3 bases are TGCGCCAGCAGCCAAGGGCAGACTATGAACACTGAAGCTTTCTTT.

In its sample, this clonotype was seen a few times. The chain is built from TRBV20-1 and TRBJ2-3; 11 positions match TRBD2. The CDR3 has 16 residues. Germline V lookup: CDR1 DFQATT, CDR2 SNEGSKA (reference sequence). The ends lost 5 bases at V and 4 bases at J; junction bases unmatched: 11. CDR3 nucleotides: TGCAGTGCTCATACCCCTAGCGGGGGGCTCCCAGATACGCAGTATTTT. Protein sequence: CSAHTPSGGLPDTQYF.

On this clonotype: Just one base apart from a much larger clone, this may be a read error. The CDR3 here is CASSRSGRTGDYGYTF. CDR3 nucleotide sequence: TGTGCCAGCAGTAGATCGGGACGGACTGGGGACTATGGCTACACCTTC. The rearrangement joins TRBV6-5 to TRBJ1-2; possibly TRBD1 for D (5 bases). V was cut by 5 bases and J by 3 bases, with 19 bases left in between. Looked up from germline, CDR1 is MNHEY and CDR2 is SVGAGI. This CDR3 contains 16 residues.

This clonotype was counted many times. This sequence joins TRBV5-1 and TRBJ2-3; TRBD1 aligns across 10 bases. The CDR3 has 17 residues. Trimming removed 4 bases from V and 3 bases from J; junction bases left unmatched: 11. Germline V gives CDR1 SGHRS, CDR2 YFSETQ. CDR3 in amino acids: CASSALTRQGATDTQYF. The CDR3 DNA follows: TGCGCCAGCAGCGCGCTGACCCGACAGGGGGCAACAGATACGCAGTATTTT. Full variable domain (remainder filled in from reference TRBV5-1 and TRBJ2-3): KAGVTQTPRYLIKTRGQQVTLSCSPISGHRSVSWYQQTPGQGLQFLFEYFSETQRNKGNFPGRFSGRQFSNSRSEMNVSTLELGDSALYLCASSALTRQGATDTQYFGPGTRLTVL.

This chain uses TRBV15 with TRBJ2-5, with 8 bases lining up with TRBD2. In germline, CDR1 is LNHNV, CDR2 YYDKDF (reference sequence). CDR3 size: 16 residues. J was trimmed by 11 bases and V by 0 bases; bases with no gene match: 14. CDR3 region: CATSRDKGGGLIGQYF. The CDR3 DNA is TGTGCCACCAGCAGAGATAAGGGCGGGGGGTTGATTGGGCAGTACTTC.

This clonotype has just a few counts. This chain uses TRBV12-5 with TRBJ1-1, with D unclear. Germline CDR1 and CDR2: LGHNT and FRNRAP. This CDR3 is built from 13 residues. The ends were cut back, 7 bases at V and 6 bases at J, with 15 bases in the middle. CDR3 sequence reads: CASDDVQTAEAFF. Written as DNA, the CDR3 is TGTGCTAGTGATGACGTACAAACCGCTGAAGCTTTCTTT.

Worth noting for this clonotype: This may come from a read error, since a much larger clone is one base off. The chain recombines TRBV4-2 with TRBJ2-5; the match to TRBD2 covers 11 bases. CDR1 is LGHNA, CDR2 YNFKEQ, per germline. This CDR3 has 17 residues. Trimming cost V 0 bases and J 11 bases; bases outside gene matches: 14. The CDR3 here is CASSQESSGGLGGEQYF. In nucleotides, the CDR3 is TGTGCCAGCAGCCAAGAGTCTAGCGGGGGGCTGGGCGGTGAGCAGTACTTC.

Here the CDR3 reads CSAIRGREAFF. The CDR3 coding sequence is TGCAGTGCTATCAGGGGGAGGGAAGCTTTCTTT. The rearrangement joins TRBV20-1 to TRBJ1-1; 7 bases fit TRBD1. Germline values: CDR1 DFQATT, CDR2 SNEGSKA (reference sequence). The CDR3 length is 11 residues. V dropped 4 bases and J dropped 8; count of bases not matched to a gene: 4.

Concerning this clonotype: It may be a read error: a sequence one base away is much more abundant. The chain uses TRBV12-3 or TRBV12-4 and TRBJ2-1; perhaps D is TRBD1 or TRBD2 (5 bases each). The CDR3 spans 14 residues. V was cut by 11 bases and J by 4 bases, with 18 bases left in between. Here the CDR3 reads CASRPGRRYNEQFF. In DNA form, the CDR3 reads TGTGCCTCCCGGCCAGGGAGAAGATACAATGAGCAGTTCTTC.

V usage is TRBV20-1 and J usage is TRBJ2-3; TRBD2 agrees at 10 bases. Germline V CDR1 and CDR2: DFQATT, SNEGSKA (reference sequence). Germline trimming cut 6 bases from V and 1 base from J; bases unmatched to any gene: 7. The CDR3 is 15 residues long. Written as DNA, the CDR3 is TGCAGTGCGCCGGGGACTAGCGCCGGCACAGATACGCAGTATTTT. This gives the protein CSAPGTSAGTDTQYF.

In its sample, this clonotype was seen a few times. The rearrangement joins TRBV15 to TRBJ1-5, with D tentatively TRBD1 (5 bases). Germline CDR1 is LNHNV and CDR2 is YYDKDF (reference sequence). V gave up 0 bases and J gave up 4 bases, with 10 bases separating them. The CDR3 spans 15 residues. In DNA form, the CDR3 reads TGTGCCACCAGCAGAGAGGGGCAGGTTAATCAGCCCCAGCATTTT. Its protein is CATSREGQVNQPQHF.

This clonotype was detected a few times. The J gene is TRBJ1-3, the V gene TRBV4-3; D may be TRBD1 (6 bases). In germline, CDR1 is LGHNA, CDR2 YSLEER. Between the trimmed V and J ends, which lost 1 base and 3 bases, there was a span of 13 bases. The CDR3 contains 16 residues. The CDR3 here is CASSQGYRADGNTIYF. CDR3 DNA sequence: TGCGCCAGCAGCCAAGGTTACAGGGCAGATGGAAACACCATATATTTT.